This T cell receptor (beta chain) was recovered during a study of cytomegalovirus exposure and HLA in healthy donors. Regarding this clone: Antigen unknown.

General study findings and limits: Subsequent analysis revealed that first-cohort TCR clusters tended to co-occur in the roughly 120 validation repertoires. Three CMV-associated chains proved CMV antigen-specific in vitro. Many donors shared some public TCRs, even though most TCR sequences were rare.

Germline values: CDR1 WNHNN, CDR2 SYGVQD (reference sequence). V shed 0 bases, J shed 6 bases, and the junction held 3 bases outside the gene matches. The CDR3 covers 15 residues. Method: immunoSEQ multiplex PCR; TCRdb's copy keeps in-frame clones and lacks some. The sample shows around 230,000 clones, around 88% of them seen only once. This chain connects TRBV10-1 to TRBJ2-1, with 9 nucleotides matching TRBD1. The TCR sequence derives from a woman aged 25 to 39 in good health and CMV-seropositive. The source material was PBMCs. In nucleotides, the CDR3 is TGCGCCAGCAGTGAGTCCGGGACAGGGAGCAATGAGCAGTTCTTC. This codes for CASSESGTGSNEQFF.